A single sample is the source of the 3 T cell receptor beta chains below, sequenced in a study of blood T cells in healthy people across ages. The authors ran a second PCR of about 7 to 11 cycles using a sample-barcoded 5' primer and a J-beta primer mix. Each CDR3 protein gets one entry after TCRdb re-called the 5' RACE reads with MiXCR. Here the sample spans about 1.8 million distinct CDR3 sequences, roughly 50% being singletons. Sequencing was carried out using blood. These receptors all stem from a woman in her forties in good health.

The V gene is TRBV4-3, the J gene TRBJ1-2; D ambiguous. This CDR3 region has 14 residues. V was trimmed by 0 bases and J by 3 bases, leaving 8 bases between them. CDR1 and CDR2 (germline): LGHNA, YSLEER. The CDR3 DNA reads TGCGCCAGCAGCCAAGATTTTAGGGACTATGGCTACACCTTC. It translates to CASSQDFRDYGYTF.

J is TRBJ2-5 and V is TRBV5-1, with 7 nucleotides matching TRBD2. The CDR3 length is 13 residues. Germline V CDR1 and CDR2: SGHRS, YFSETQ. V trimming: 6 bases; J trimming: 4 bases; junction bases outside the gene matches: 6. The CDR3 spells CASKRGTGETQYF. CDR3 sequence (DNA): TGCGCCAGCAAGCGGGGTACTGGAGAGACCCAGTACTTC.

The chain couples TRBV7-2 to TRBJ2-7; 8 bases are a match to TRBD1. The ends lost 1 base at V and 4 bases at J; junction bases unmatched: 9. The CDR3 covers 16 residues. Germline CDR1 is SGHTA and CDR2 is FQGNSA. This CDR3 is CASSLGPGGDLYEQYF. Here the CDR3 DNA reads TGTGCCAGCAGCTTAGGGCCAGGGGGCGACTTATACGAGCAGTACTTC. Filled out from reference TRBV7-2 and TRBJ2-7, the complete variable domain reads GAGVSQSPSNKVTEKGKDVELRCDPISGHTALYWYRQSLGQGLEFLIYFQGNSAPDKSGLPSDRFSAERTGGSVSTLTIQRTQQEDSAVYLCASSLGPGGDLYEQYFGPGTRLTVT.